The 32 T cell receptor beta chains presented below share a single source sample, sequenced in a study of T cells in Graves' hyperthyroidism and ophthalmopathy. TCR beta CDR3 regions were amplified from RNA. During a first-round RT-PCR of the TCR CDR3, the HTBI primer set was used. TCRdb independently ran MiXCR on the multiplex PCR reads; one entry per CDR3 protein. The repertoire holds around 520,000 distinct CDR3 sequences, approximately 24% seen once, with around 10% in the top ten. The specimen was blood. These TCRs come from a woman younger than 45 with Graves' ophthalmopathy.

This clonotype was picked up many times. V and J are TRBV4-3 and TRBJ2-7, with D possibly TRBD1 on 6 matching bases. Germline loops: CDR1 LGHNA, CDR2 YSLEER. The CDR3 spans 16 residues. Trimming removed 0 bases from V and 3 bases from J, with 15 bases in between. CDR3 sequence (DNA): TGCGCCAGCAGCCAAGATTTCCCAGGGGCCTACTACGAGCAGTACTTC. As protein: CASSQDFPGAYYEQYF.

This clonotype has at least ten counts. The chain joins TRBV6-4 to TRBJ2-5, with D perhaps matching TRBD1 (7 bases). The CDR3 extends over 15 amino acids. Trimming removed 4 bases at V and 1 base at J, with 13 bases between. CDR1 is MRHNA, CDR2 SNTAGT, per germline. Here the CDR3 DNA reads TGTGCCAGCAGTGGCTGCGGGGACAGCCAAGAGACCCAGTACTTC. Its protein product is CASSGCGDSQETQYF.

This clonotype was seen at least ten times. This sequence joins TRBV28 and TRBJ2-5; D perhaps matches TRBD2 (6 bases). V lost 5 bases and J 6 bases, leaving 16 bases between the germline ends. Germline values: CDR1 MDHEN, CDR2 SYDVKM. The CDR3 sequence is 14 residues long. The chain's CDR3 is CASSGEGGAQTQYF. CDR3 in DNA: TGTGCCAGCAGTGGGGAAGGAGGGGCACAGACCCAGTACTTC.

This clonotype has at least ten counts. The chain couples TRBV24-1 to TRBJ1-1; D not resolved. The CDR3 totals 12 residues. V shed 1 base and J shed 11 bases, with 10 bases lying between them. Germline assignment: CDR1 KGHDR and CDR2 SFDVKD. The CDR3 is CATSDLWEQAFF. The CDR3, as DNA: TGTGCCACCAGTGATTTATGGGAGCAGGCTTTCTTT.

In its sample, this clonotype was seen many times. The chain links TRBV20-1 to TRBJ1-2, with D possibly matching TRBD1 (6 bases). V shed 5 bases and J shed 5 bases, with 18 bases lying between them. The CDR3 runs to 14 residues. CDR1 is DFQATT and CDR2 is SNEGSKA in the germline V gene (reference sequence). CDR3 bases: TGCAGTGCTGATCACAGGGTAGGGGCGTATGGCTACACCTTC. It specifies CSADHRVGAYGYTF.

The CDR3 loop reads CASSDGLAGAKGGTQYF. CDR3 in DNA: TGCGCCAGCAGCGACGGACTAGCGGGAGCCAAAGGGGGGACCCAGTACTTC. The rearrangement joins TRBV5-1 to TRBJ2-5; 13 nucleotides agree with TRBD2. The CDR3 contains 17 residues. Looked up from germline, CDR1 is SGHRS and CDR2 is YFSETQ. The junction had 13 bases not matched to a gene; V was cut back by 4 bases and J by 7 bases.

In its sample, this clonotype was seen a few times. The CDR3 sequence: CASSSIGPIRGETQYF. The DNA for the CDR3 is TGCGCCAGCAGCTCCATTGGACCCATTAGAGGGGAGACCCAGTACTTC. This chain connects TRBV5-1 to TRBJ2-5; maybe TRBD2 (5 bases). Germline lookup yields CDR1 SGHRS and CDR2 YFSETQ. CDR3 size: 16 residues. Trimming took off 3 bases at V and 5 bases at J, with 20 bases between the two ends.

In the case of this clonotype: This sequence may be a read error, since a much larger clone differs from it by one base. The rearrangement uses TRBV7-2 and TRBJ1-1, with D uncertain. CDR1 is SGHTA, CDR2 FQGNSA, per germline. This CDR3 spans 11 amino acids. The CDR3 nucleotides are TGTGCCAGCAGCCACCCCAGAGAAGTTTTCTTT. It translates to CASSHPREVFF. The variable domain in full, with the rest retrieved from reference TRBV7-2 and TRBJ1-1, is GAGVSQSPSNKVTEKGKDVELRCDPISGHTALYWYRQSLGQGLEFLIYFQGNSAPDKSGLPSDRFSAERTGGSVSTLTIQRTQQEDSAVYLCASSHPREVFFGQGTRLTVV.

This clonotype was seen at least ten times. This CDR3 is CASSSGGSYEQYF. As DNA, the CDR3 is TGTGCCAGCAGTTCAGGGGGTTCCTACGAGCAGTACTTC. This chain links TRBV12-3 or TRBV12-4 with TRBJ2-7, with 7 positions matching TRBD1. The CDR3 length is 13 residues. V shed 4 bases and J 1 base; nucleotides not matched to a gene: 1.

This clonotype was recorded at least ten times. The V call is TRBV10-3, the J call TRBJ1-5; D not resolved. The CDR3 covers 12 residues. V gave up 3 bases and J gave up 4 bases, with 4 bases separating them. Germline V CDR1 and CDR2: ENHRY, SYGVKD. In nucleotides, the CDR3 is TGTGCCATCAGTGATGGGAATCAGCCCCAGCATTTT. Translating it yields CAISDGNQPQHF.

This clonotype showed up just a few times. The CDR3 reads CASSRLELRTSGRRETQYF. CDR3 in DNA: TGTGCCAGCAGCCGTCTTGAGTTAAGGACTAGCGGGAGGAGGGAGACCCAGTACTTC. This chain links TRBV28 with TRBJ2-5, with TRBD2 matching 14 bases. CDR1 and CDR2 (germline): MDHEN, SYDVKM. The CDR3 length is 19 residues. J lost 5 bases, V lost 6 bases, and 17 bases had no gene match. Combining the CDR3 with reference TRBV28 and TRBJ2-5 gives the whole variable domain DVKVTQSSRYLVKRTGEKVFLECVQDMDHENMFWYRQDPGLGLRLIYFSYDVKMKEKGDIPEGYSVSREKKERFSLILESASTNQTSMYLCASSRLELRTSGRRETQYFGPGTRLLVL.

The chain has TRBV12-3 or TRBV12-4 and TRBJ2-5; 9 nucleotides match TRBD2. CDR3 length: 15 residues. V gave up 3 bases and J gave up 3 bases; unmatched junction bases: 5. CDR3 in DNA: TGTGCCAGCAGTTTGATGGCTAGCGGGGAAGAGACCCAGTACTTC. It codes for CASSLMASGEETQYF.

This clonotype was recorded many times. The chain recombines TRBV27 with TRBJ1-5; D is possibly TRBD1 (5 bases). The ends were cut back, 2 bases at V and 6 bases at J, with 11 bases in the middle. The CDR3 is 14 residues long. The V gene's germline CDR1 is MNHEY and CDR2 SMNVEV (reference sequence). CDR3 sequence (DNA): TGTGCCAGCAGTTTAGTGGGGGGAGCTCAGCCCCAGCATTTT. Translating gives CASSLVGGAQPQHF.

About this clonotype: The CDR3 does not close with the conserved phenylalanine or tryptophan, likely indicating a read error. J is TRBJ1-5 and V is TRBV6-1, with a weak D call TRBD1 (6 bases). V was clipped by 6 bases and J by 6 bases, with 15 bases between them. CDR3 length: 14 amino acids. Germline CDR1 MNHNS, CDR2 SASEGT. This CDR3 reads CASSVGGSVQPQHV. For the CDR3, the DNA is TGTGCCAGCAGCGTAGGGGGGTCCGTTCAGCCCCAGCATGTT.

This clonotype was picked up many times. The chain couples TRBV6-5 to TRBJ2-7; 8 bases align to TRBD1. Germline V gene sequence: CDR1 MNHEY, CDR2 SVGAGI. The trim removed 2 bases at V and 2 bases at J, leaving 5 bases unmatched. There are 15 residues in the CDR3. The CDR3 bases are TGTGCCAGCAGTTACGCCAGGGGGCCAGCCTACGAGCAGTACTTC. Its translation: CASSYARGPAYEQYF.

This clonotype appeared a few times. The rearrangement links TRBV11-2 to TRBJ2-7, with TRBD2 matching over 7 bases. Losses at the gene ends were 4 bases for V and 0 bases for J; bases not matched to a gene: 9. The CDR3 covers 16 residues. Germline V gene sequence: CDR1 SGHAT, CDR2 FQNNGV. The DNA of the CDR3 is TGTGCCAGCAGCTCGTGGACTAGGTCCAGCTCCTACGAGCAGTACTTC. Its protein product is CASSSWTRSSSYEQYF.

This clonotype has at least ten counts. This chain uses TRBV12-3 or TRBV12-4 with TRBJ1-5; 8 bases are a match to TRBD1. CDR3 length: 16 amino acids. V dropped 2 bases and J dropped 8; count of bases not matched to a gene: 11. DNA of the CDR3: TGTGCCAGCAGTTTATCCGCGGGACAGGCGAATAAGCCCCAGCATTTT. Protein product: CASSLSAGQANKPQHF.

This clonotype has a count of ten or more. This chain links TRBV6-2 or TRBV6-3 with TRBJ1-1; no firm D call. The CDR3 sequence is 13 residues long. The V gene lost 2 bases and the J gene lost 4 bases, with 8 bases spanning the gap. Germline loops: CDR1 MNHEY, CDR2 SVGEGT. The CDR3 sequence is CASSYEASTEAFF. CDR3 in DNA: TGTGCCAGCAGTTACGAGGCGAGCACTGAAGCTTTCTTT.

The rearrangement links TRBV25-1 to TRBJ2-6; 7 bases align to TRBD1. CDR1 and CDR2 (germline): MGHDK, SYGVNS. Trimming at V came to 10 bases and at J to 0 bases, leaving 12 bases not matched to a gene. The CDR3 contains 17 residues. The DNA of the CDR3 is TGTGCCACAGCGCGTGAGACAGGGAACTCTGGGGCCAACGTCCTGACTTTC. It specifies CATARETGNSGANVLTF.

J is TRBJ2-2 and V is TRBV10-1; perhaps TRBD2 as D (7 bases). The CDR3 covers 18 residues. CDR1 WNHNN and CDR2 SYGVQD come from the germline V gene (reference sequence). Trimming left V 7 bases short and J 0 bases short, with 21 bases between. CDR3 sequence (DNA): TGCGCCAGCAAGGGCCCGGGGAGGGGGGCCCCGAACACCGGGGAGCTGTTTTTT. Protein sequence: CASKGPGRGAPNTGELFF.

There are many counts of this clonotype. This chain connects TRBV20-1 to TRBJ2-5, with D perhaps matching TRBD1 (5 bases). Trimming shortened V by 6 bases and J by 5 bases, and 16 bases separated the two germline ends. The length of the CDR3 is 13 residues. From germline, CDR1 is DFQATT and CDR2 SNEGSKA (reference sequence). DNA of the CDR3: TGCAGTGCCTGCAGGGTTGTCGACGAGACCCAGTACTTC. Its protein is CSACRVVDETQYF.

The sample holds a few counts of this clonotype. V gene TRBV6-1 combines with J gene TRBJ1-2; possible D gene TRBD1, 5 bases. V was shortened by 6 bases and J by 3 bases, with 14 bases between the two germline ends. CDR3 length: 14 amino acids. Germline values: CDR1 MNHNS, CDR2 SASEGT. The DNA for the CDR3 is TGTGCCAGCAGCCCTGCCGGGGGGTACTATGGCTACACCTTC. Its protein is CASSPAGGYYGYTF.

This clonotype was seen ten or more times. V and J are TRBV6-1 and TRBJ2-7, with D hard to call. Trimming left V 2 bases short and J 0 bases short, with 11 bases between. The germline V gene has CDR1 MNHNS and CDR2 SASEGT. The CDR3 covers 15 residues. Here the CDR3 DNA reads TGTGCCAGCAGTGAACCAGCTCCAAGCTCCTACGAGCAGTACTTC. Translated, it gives CASSEPAPSSYEQYF.

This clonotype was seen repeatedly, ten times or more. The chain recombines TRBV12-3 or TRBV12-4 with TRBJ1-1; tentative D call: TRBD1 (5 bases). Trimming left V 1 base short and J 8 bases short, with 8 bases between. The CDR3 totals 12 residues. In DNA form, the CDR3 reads TGTGCCAGCAGTTTAGAGGGGTTGGAAGCTTTCTTT. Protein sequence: CASSLEGLEAFF.

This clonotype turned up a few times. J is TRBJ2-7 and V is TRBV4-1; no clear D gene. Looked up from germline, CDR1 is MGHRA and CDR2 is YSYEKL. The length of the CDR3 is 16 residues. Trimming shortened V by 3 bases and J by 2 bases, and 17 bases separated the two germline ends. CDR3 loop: CASSQYGRVRAYEQYF. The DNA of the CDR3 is TGCGCCAGCAGCCAGTACGGCCGGGTCCGGGCCTACGAGCAGTACTTC.

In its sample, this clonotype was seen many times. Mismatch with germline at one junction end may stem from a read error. The CDR3 protein is CASSLAPRSDTGYPYEQYF. In DNA, the CDR3 is TGTGCCAGCAGTTTAGCCCCGAGGTCAGACACAGGGTACCCCTATGAGCAGTACTTC. The chain couples TRBV28 to TRBJ2-7, with a tentative D call TRBD1 (6 bases). Germline V gene lookup returns CDR1 MDHEN and CDR2 SYDVKM. The CDR3 contains 19 residues.

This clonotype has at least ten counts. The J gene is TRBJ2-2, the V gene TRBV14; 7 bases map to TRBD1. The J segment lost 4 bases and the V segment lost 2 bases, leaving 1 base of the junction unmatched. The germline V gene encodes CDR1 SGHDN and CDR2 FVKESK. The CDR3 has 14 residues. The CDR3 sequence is CASSQYRGTGELFF. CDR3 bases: TGTGCCAGCAGCCAATACAGGGGCACCGGGGAGCTGTTTTTT.

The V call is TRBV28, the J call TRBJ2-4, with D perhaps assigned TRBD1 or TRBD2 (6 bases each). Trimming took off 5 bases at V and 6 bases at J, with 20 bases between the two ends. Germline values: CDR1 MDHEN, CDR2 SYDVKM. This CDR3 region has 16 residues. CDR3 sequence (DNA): TGTGCCAGCAGTCTACCACAGGGAGGCGGCGGAAACATTCAGTACTTC. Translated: CASSLPQGGGGNIQYF.

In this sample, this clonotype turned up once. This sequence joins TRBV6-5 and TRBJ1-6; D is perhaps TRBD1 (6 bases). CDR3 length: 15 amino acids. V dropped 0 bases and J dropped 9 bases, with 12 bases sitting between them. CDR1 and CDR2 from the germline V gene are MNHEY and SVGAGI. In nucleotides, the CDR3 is TGTGCCAGCAGTTACTCTGACAGGACATCTTCACCCCTCCACTTT. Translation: CASSYSDRTSSPLHF.

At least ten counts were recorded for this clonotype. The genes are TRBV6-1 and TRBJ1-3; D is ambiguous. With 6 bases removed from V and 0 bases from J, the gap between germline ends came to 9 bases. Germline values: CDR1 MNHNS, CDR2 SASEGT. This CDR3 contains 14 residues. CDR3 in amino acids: CASRDPASGNTIYF. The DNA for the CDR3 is TGTGCCAGCAGAGACCCAGCCTCTGGAAACACCATATATTTT.

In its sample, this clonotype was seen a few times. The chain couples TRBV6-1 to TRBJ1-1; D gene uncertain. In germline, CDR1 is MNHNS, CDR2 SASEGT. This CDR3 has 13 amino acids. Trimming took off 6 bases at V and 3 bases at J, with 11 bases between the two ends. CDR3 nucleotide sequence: TGTGCCAGCAGCAGTAAGCTGGACACTGAAGCTTTCTTT. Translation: CASSSKLDTEAFF.

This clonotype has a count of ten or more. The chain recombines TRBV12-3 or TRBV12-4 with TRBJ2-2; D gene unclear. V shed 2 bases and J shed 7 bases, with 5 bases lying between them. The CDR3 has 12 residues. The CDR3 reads CASSLRVGELFF. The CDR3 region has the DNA TGTGCCAGCAGTTTACGTGTCGGGGAGCTGTTTTTT.